The clone carrying this TCR beta chain occurred a few times. Stated time point: patch test 2, 6 weeks after DPC sensitization. Regarding treatment: therapeutic diphenylcyclopropenone sensitization with weekly scalp DPC. TCRdb redid the calling of the RACE reads with MiXCR, one entry per CDR3 protein. The sample carries roughly 150,000 distinct CDR3 sequences, about an eighth recorded once. The trim removed 0 bases at V and 4 bases at J, leaving 2 bases unmatched. CDR3 length equals 15 residues. Germline CDR1 and CDR2: LNHDA and SQIVND (reference sequence). These data belong to a study of human T cells and chemical hapten exposure.

This receptor was identified in a woman aged 45-65 years with alopecia areata. Some clones in this sample may be carry-over from other donors' samples. The sequencing used whole blood, collected in connection with sensitization to the hapten diphenylcyclopropenone (DPC). The rearrangement joins TRBV19 to TRBJ2-2; 7 bases fit TRBD1. CDR3 nucleotide sequence: TGTGCCAGTAGTATAGAACAGGGGAGCACCGGGGAGCTGTTTTTT. This encodes CASSIEQGSTGELFF.